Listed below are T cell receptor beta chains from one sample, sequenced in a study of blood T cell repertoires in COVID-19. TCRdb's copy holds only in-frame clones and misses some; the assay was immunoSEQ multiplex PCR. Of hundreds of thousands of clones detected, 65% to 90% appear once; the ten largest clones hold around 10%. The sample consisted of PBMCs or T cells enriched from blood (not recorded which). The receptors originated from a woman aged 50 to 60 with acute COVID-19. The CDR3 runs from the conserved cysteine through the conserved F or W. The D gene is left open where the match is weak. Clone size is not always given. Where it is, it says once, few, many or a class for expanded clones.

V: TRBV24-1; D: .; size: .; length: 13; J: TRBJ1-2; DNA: TGTGCCACCAGCACAGGAGACTTCTATGGCTACACCTTC; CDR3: CATSTGDFYGYTF
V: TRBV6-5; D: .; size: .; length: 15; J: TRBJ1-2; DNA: TGTGCCAGCAGTTCCCAGGGCAGCGTTAACTATGGCTACACCTTC; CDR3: CASSSQGSVNYGYTF
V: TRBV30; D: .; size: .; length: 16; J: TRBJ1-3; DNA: TGTGCCTGGAGTGTATGGAGGGTGATTTCTGGAAACACCATATATTTT; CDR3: CAWSVWRVISGNTIYF
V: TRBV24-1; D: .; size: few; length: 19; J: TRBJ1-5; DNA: TGTGCCACCAGTGATTTGCACAACTCGCCGGGATATAGCAATCAGCCCCAGCATTTT; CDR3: CATSDLHNSPGYSNQPQHF
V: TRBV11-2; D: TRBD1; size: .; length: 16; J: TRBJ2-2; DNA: TGTGCCAGCAGCTTAGAACAGGGGGCGCACACCGGGGAGCTGTTTTTT; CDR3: CASSLEQGAHTGELFF
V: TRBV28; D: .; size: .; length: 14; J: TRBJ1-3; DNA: TGTGCCAGCAGTTTTACGAGCTCTGGAAACACCATATATTTT; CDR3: CASSFTSSGNTIYF
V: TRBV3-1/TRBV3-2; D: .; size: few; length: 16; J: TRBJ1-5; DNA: TGTGCCAGCAGCCAAGATTCACGTCCCTACGGTCAGCCCCAGCATTTT; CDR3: CASSQDSRPYGQPQHF
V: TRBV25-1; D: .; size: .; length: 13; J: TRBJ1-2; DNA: TGTGCCAGCAGTAACCGGGACACTTATGGCTACACCTTC; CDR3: CASSNRDTYGYTF
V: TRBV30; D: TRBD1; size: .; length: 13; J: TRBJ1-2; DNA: TGTGCCCACGGGACAGGGAACATAAAGGGCTACACCTTC; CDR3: CAHGTGNIKGYTF
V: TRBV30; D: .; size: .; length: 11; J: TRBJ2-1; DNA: TGTGCCTGGAGTGTTAGCGTTGAGCAGTTCTTC; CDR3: CAWSVSVEQFF
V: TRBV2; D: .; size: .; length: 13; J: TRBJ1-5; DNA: TGTGCCAGCAGGCCCGACAGGTCCCAGCCCCAGCATTTT; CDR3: CASRPDRSQPQHF
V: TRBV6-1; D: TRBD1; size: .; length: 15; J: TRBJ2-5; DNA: TGTGCCAGCAGTGATTACAGGGGGTACCAAGAGACCCAGTACTTC; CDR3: CASSDYRGYQETQYF
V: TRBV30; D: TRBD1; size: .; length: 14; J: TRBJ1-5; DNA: TGTGCCTGGAGTCCCGGACAGGCCAATCAGCCCCAGCATTTT; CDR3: CAWSPGQANQPQHF
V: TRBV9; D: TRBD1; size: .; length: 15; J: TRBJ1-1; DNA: TGTGCCAGCAGCCCCATCGACAGGGTGAACACTGAAGCTTTCTTT; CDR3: CASSPIDRVNTEAFF
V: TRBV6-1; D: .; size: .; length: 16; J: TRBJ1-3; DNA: TGTGCCAGCAGTGAGGGGGCGCCGGGTTCTGGAAACACCATATATTTT; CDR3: CASSEGAPGSGNTIYF
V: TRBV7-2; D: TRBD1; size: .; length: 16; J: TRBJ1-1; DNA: TGTGCCAGCAGCGCCAGAACAGGGGACCCGAACACTGAAGCTTTCTTT; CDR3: CASSARTGDPNTEAFF
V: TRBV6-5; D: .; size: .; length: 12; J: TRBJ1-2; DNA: TGTGCCAGCAGAACAGAAGACTATGGCTACACCTTC; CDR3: CASRTEDYGYTF
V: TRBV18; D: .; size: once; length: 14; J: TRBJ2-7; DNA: TGTGCCAGCTCACCCGGGACCCCCAGGGGAGAGCAGTACTTC; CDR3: CASSPGTPRGEQYF
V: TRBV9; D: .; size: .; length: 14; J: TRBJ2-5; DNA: TGTGCCAGCAGCGTAGCCACGGACCAAGAGACCCAGTACTTC; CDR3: CASSVATDQETQYF
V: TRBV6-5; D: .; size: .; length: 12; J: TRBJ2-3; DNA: TGTGCCAGCAGTTCTGATCGGGGTACGCAGTATTTT; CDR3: CASSSDRGTQYF
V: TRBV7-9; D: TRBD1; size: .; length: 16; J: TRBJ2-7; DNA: TGTGCCAGCAGCACACCCGGGACAGGGCTCTTCTACGAGCAGTACTTC; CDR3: CASSTPGTGLFYEQYF
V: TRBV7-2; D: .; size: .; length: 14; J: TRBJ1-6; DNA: TGTGCCAGCAGCCCAGGACTTAATAATTCACCCCTCCACTTT; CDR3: CASSPGLNNSPLHF
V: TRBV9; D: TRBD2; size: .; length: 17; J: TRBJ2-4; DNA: TGTGCCAGCAGCTCAGAGGCGGGGGGACGCCGCGAAAACATTCAGTACTTC; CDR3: CASSSEAGGRRENIQYF
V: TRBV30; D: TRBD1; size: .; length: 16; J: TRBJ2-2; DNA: TGTGCCTGGACCCACGGGACAGGGGCGAACACCGGGGAGCTGTTTTTT; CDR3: CAWTHGTGANTGELFF
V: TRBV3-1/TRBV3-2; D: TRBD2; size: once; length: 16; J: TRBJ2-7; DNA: TGTGCCAGCAGCCCCTCTTGGCTAGCGGGGGTTAACGAGCAGTACTTC; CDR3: CASSPSWLAGVNEQYF
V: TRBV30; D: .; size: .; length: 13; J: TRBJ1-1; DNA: TGTGCCTGGAGTACAAGAAGGGGCACTGAAGCTTTCTTT; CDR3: CAWSTRRGTEAFF
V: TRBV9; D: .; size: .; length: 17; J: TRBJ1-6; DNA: TGTGCCAGCAGCGCCCTGCCCGGCGAGGGAGCCGATTCACCCCTCCACTTT; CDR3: CASSALPGEGADSPLHF
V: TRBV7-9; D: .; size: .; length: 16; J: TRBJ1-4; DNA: TGTGCCAGCAGCTTAGAGGAGGCGACTGCTAATGAAAAACTGTTTTTT; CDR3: CASSLEEATANEKLFF
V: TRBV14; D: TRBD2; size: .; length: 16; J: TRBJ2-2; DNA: TGTGCCAGCAGCCAACTGGCGGGGGGGCCGACCGGGGAGCTGTTTTTT; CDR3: CASSQLAGGPTGELFF
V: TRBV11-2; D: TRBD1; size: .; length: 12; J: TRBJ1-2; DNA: TGTGCCAGCAGCACCGAGGGGGCTGACAGAAATTTC; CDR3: CASSTEGADRNF
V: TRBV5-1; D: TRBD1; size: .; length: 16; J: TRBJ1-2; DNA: TGCGCCAGCAGCTCAACTTTCCAGGGGGCAAGGGATGGCTACACCTTC; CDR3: CASSSTFQGARDGYTF
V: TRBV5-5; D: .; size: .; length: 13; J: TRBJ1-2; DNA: TGTGCCAGCAGCTTGAGGGGTACGGTTGGCTACACCTTC; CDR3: CASSLRGTVGYTF
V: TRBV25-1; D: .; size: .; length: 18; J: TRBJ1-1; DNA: TGTGCCAGCAGTCCAAGGGGGGGGCCTCTGGGAATGAACACTGAAGCTTTCTTT; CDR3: CASSPRGGPLGMNTEAFF
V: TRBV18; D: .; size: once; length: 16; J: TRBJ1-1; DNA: TGTGCCAGCTCACCACCACAGGGCACGGGGAACACTGAAGCTTTCTTT; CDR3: CASSPPQGTGNTEAFF
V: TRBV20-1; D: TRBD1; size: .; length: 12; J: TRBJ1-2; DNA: TGCAGTGCTAGTACAGGGGGCGGTGGCTACACCTTC; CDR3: CSASTGGGGYTF
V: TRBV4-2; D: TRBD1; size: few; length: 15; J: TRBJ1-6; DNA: TGTGCCAGCAGCACCCGGGACAGGGGTAATTCACCCCTCCACTTT; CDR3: CASSTRDRGNSPLHF
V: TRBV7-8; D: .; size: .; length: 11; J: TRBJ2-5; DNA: TGTGCCAGCAGCCCACTGGAGACCCAGTACTTC; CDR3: CASSPLETQYF
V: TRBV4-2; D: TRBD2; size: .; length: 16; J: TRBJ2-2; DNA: TGTGCCAGCAGCCAACGTAGCGGGGCCGGGACCGGGGAGCTGTTTTTT; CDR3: CASSQRSGAGTGELFF
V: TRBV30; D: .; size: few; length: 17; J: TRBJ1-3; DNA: TGTGCCTGGAGTGCAAGCCGGGACTTCTTCTCTGGAAACACCATATATTTT; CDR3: CAWSASRDFFSGNTIYF
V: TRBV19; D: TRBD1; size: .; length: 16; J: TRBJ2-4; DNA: TGTGCCAGTAGCCCCGACAGGGGCGCTGCCAAAAACATTCAGTACTTC; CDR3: CASSPDRGAAKNIQYF
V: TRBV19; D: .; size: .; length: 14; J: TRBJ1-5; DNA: TGTGCCAGTAGTCCGGTCAATAGCAATCAGCCCCAGCATTTT; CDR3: CASSPVNSNQPQHF
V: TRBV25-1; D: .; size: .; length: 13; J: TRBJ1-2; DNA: TGTGCCAGCAGTGAATCAGGGGTGAGAGGCTACACCTTC; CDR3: CASSESGVRGYTF
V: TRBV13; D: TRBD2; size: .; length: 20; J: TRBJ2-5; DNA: TGTGCCAGCAGCTTAATAGCTAGCTCAAGCGGGGGGTCATGGCGGGAGACCCAGTACTTC; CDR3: CASSLIASSSGGSWRETQYF
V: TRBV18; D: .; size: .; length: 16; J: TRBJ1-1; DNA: TGTGCCAGCTCACCACCGTGGGCAGGAGGGAACACTGAAGCTTTCTTT; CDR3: CASSPPWAGGNTEAFF
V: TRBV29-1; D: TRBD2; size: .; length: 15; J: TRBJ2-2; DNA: TGCAGCGTTGCTGGACTAGCGGTGAACACCGGGGAGCTGTTTTTT; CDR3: CSVAGLAVNTGELFF
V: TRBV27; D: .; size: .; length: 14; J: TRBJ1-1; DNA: TGTGCCAGCAGTTTATACGGACAGAACACTGAAGCTTTCTTT; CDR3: CASSLYGQNTEAFF
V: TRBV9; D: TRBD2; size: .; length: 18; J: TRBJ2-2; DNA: TGTGCCAGCAGCTCTAGCGGGGGGCAGGGACCGAACACCGGGGAGCTGTTTTTT; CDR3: CASSSSGGQGPNTGELFF
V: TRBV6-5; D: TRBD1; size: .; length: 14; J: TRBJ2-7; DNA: TGTGCCAGCGGAAGTAGGGACAGCCCCAACGAGCAGTACTTC; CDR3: CASGSRDSPNEQYF
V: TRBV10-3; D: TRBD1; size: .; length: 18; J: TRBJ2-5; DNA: TGTGCCATCAGTGAGTTTGGGACAGGGGTTTTGTCCCAAGAGACCCAGTACTTC; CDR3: CAISEFGTGVLSQETQYF
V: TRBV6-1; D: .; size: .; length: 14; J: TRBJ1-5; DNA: TGTGCCAGCAGTGAAGTGGAAGGGGTTCAGCCCCAGCATTTT; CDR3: CASSEVEGVQPQHF
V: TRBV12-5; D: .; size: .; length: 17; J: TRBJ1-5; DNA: TGTGCTAGTGGTATCAACTTCGGCGGGGGGCCCAATCAGCCCCAGCATTTT; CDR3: CASGINFGGGPNQPQHF
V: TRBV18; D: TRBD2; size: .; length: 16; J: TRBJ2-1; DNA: TGTGCCAGCTCACCTTCTTTAGCGGGGGGGTACAATGAGCAGTTCTTC; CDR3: CASSPSLAGGYNEQFF
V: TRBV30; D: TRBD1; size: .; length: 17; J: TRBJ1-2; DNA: TGTGCCTGGGCCCCTAGGACAGGGTTGGGTTGGGACTATGGCTACACCTTC; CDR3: CAWAPRTGLGWDYGYTF
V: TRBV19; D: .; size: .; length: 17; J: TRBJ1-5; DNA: TGTGCCAGTAGTCCAATTTCGGGGGACTATAGCAATCAGCCCCAGCATTTT; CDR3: CASSPISGDYSNQPQHF
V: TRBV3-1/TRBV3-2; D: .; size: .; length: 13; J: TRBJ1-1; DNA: TGTGCCAGCAGCGTCATAGGGGACACTGAAGCTTTCTTT; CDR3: CASSVIGDTEAFF
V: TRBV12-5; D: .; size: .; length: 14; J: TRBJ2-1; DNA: TGTGCTAGTGGTCGCCCAGGGGTCTACAATGAGCAGTTCTTC; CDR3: CASGRPGVYNEQFF
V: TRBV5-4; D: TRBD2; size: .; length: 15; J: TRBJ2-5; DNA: TGTGCCAGCAGCTTGGGGGGGACTAGCGGTCTGACCCAGTACTTC; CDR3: CASSLGGTSGLTQYF
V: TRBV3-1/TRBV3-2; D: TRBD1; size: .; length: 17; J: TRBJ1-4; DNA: TGTGCCAGCAGCCAATACCGGGACAGAAACCATAATGAAAAACTGTTTTTT; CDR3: CASSQYRDRNHNEKLFF